The present TCR beta chain was sequenced within a study of beta chain features in type 1 diabetes (dated by TCRdb to the late 2010s). In terms of the full investigation: No differences in mean age, gender distribution, total cell number or subset yield were found between patients and healthy donors. A total of about 100,000,000 sorted cells were examined across all samples, and RNA yield correlated strongly with the number of cells per subset. The study compared the TCRB repertoires of sorted circulating CD4+ T cell subsets in recently diagnosed type 1 diabetes patients with those in matched healthy donors. Whereas all 28 donors provided naive and central memory subsets, regulatory and stem cell-like memory subsets were isolated from just 8 patients and roughly 8 healthy donors.

The research as a whole found: HLA sub-analyses involved small numbers of individuals, so any influence of HLA type on TCRB rearrangement remained unresolved. In all four CD4+ subsets, TCRB CDR3 length was moderately but significantly shorter in type 1 diabetes patients. PCR may preferentially amplify shorter templates, but because patient and control samples were amplified and corrected together, any resulting skew would affect both groups equally. Because cDNA was sequenced instead of genomic DNA, activated cells with high expression could be over-represented, although the groups did not differ in activation or CD3 levels. Patients with type 1 diabetes made fewer insertions and deleted more nucleotides at VDJ recombination sites, implying thymic rearrangement abnormalities. The naive, central memory and regulatory TCRB repertoires appeared to resemble one another more closely among patients than among healthy donors.

Each donor gave one peripheral blood draw, approximately 120 mL on average, collected into heparinised tubes. A BD FACSAria II was used to sort naive, central memory, regulatory and stem cell-like memory CD4+ T cells with a panel that included CD45RO, CCR7, CD25, CD127, CD95 and CD27. Every sorted population had a purity above 95%. PBMCs were isolated right away by Lymphoprep density gradient centrifugation and were stained directly, without culture. To minimize batch effects, samples were stained and sorted in pairs, one healthy donor with one patient per experiment. The High Capacity cDNA Reverse Transcription Kit was used to reverse transcribe all of the isolated RNA, meaning that expressed TCRB transcripts were what got sequenced. Naive, central memory and regulatory T cell samples underwent deep immunoSEQ sequencing, averaging around 4 million total reads per sample. Sorted cells were lysed in RLT buffer and RNA was extracted with DNase-treated RNeasy Micro or Mini kits, depending on cell number. To prevent cross-contamination, every cell subset was processed on its own, while patient and healthy donor samples were processed together. The immunoSEQ multiplex PCR was used to amplify TCRB sequences from cDNA, yielding 87-bp fragments that span the CDR3 region. Sequencing of the amplicons was done on the Illumina HiSeq platform. The original methods were these. Synthetic template baselines were used to correct PCR bias computationally, reads within Hamming distance 2 were collapsed, and singletons that could not be merged were discarded. Reads were aligned to IMGT to assign V, D and J genes, CDR3 length, and insertions or deletions at six rearrangement sites. Within each subset, clonotype counts were normalized to sorted cell number, after which true diversity and Gini coefficients were computed with the tcR R package. Repertoire sharing was quantified using the overlap coefficient calculated on TCRB nucleotide sequences. Out-of-frame TCRB sequences from naive cells were analyzed to stand in for the pre-selection repertoire. TCRdb took over this immuneACCESS table, retaining in-frame rearrangements with V and J assigned. Such tables are incomplete; in checked studies, under half of the missing clones stem from an unresolved V gene, and the remainder is unexplained. Clone size and the V and J calls come from that table; the DNA yielded D and trimming. This sample holds some 410,000 clones; approximately 15% were observed only once. The ten top clones hold approximately 0.038% of the sample.

This clone showed up just a few times. Its recognized antigen is unknown. The sample holds no much larger clone one base away, and base qualities are not on file. The source is a man aged 25-45 years in good health. The sequencing input was naive CD4+ T cells from blood. Interpreted using the paper, the cell subset or site label stands for: true naive CD4+ T cells.

The CDR3 region: CSGLRDTQYF. The DNA reads TGCAGTGGACTAAGGGATACGCAGTATTTT. This chain joins TRBV20-1 to TRBJ2-3, with TRBD2 as a weak D call on 5 bases. At the junction V is shortened by 7 bases and J by 6 bases, with 8 bases in between. Taken from cysteine to phenylalanine, the CDR3 has 10 residues. This entry keeps only the CDR3 DNA: 30 bases, framed from base 1. The germline V gene (reference sequence) specifies DFQATT as CDR1 and SNEGSKA as CDR2.